The 10 T cell receptor beta chains reported below all come from one sample, sequenced in a study of blood T cell repertoires in COVID-19. Using immunoSEQ multiplex PCR, the repertoire was profiled, and TCRdb retains in-frame clones only, with some absent. This table has about 62,000 clones, around 87% appearing once. Sequencing was performed on peripheral blood. These receptors all stem from a human donor in a cohort sampled during active COVID-19.

CDR3 bases: TGTGCCAGCAGCTTATCCCCACAGGGGGCTCCCTACGAGCAGTACTTC. Translation gives CASSLSPQGAPYEQYF. The V and J genes are TRBV13 and TRBJ2-7; 9 positions agree with TRBD1. Germline V gene lookup returns CDR1 PRHDT and CDR2 FYEKMQ (reference sequence). The CDR3 totals 16 residues. Losses at the gene ends were 2 bases for V and 2 bases for J; bases not matched to a gene: 7.

The sample holds a few counts of this clone. The V and J genes are TRBV4-2 and TRBJ2-7, with 11 positions matching TRBD2. Germline V lookup: CDR1 LGHNA, CDR2 YNFKEQ. V was clipped by 0 bases and J by 3 bases; unmatched bases: 1. The CDR3 loop spans 15 amino acids. The CDR3: CASSQDTSGSYEQYF. CDR3 DNA sequence: TGTGCCAGCAGCCAAGATACTAGCGGGAGCTACGAGCAGTACTTC.

The V gene is TRBV9, the J gene TRBJ1-1; TRBD1 agrees at 7 bases. Germline V gene sequence: CDR1 SGDLS, CDR2 YYNGEE. Trimming removed 7 bases from V and 7 bases from J; junction bases left unmatched: 7. This CDR3 has 12 amino acids. CDR3 protein: CASGGQAGEAFF. In DNA, the CDR3 is TGTGCCAGCGGTGGACAGGCCGGTGAAGCTTTCTTT.

The chain couples TRBV24-1 to TRBJ2-6, with D perhaps TRBD2 (6 bases). The CDR3 covers 16 residues. V gave up 1 base and J gave up 1 base, with 7 bases separating them. Per the germline V gene, CDR1 is KGHDR and CDR2 is SFDVKD. The CDR3 loop is CATSDLGGSGANVLTF. CDR3 in DNA: TGTGCCACCAGTGATTTAGGAGGGTCTGGGGCCAACGTCCTGACTTTC.

This chain uses TRBV15 with TRBJ2-7, with 9 nucleotides matching TRBD1. Germline lookup yields CDR1 LNHNV and CDR2 YYDKDF (reference sequence). Losses at the gene ends were 3 bases for V and 3 bases for J; bases not matched to a gene: 9. The CDR3 is 16 residues long. The CDR3 DNA reads TGTGCCACCAGCAGTAACCGGGACAGGGCTTTCTACGAGCAGTACTTC. Translation gives CATSSNRDRAFYEQYF.

The chain uses TRBV7-9 and TRBJ1-5, with D uncertain. The CDR3 is 13 residues long. Germline CDR1 reads SEHNR; CDR2 reads FQNEAQ (reference sequence). V was clipped by 0 bases and J by 7 bases, with 7 bases between them. CDR3 sequence: CASSLAVRQPQHF. The CDR3 nucleotides are TGTGCCAGCAGCTTAGCGGTGAGACAGCCCCAGCATTTT. Complete variable domain (other parts from reference TRBV7-9 and TRBJ1-5): DTGVSQNPRHKITKRGQNVTFRCDPISEHNRLYWYRQTLGQGPEFLTYFQNEAQLEKSRLLSDRFSAERPKGSFSTLEIQRTEQGDSAMYLCASSLAVRQPQHFGDGTRLSIL.

V usage is TRBV4-3 and J usage is TRBJ2-4, with TRBD1 identical over 9 bases. This CDR3 has 13 residues. The junction had 3 bases not matched to a gene; V was cut back by 4 bases and J by 8 bases. Germline V lookup: CDR1 LGHNA, CDR2 YSLEER. Here the CDR3 reads CASSLRQGDIQYF. As DNA, the CDR3 is TGCGCCAGCAGCCTCCGACAGGGGGACATTCAGTACTTC.

A single count supports this clone. The gene calls are TRBV6-2 or TRBV6-3 and TRBJ1-2, with 7 bases that match TRBD1. J gave up 2 bases and V 5 bases, and 2 bases lay outside the gene matches. The V gene's germline CDR1 is MNHEY and CDR2 SVGEGT. The CDR3 has 13 amino acids. In nucleotides, the CDR3 is TGTGCCAGCAGTCAACAGGGGAACTATGGCTACACCTTC. Translating it yields CASSQQGNYGYTF.

The CDR3 DNA follows: TGTGCCAGCAGCTTAGTTCTCGGGAACTATGGCTACACCTTC. The encoded protein is CASSLVLGNYGYTF. The genes are TRBV7-9 and TRBJ1-2; unclear D gene. The CDR3 totals 14 residues. Per the germline V gene, CDR1 is SEHNR and CDR2 is FQNEAQ (reference sequence). V was pared by 1 base and J by 2 bases, with 8 bases between.

V and J are TRBV19 and TRBJ1-5, with no clear D. Between the trimmed V and J ends, which lost 7 bases and 0 bases, there was a span of 7 bases. The CDR3 is 13 residues long. Germline V lookup: CDR1 LNHDA, CDR2 SQIVND (reference sequence). In DNA, the CDR3 is TGTGCCAGTACTCGCGGTAGCAATCAGCCCCAGCATTTT. This encodes CASTRGSNQPQHF.